In its sample, the clone carrying this T cell receptor (beta chain) was seen a few times. CDR1 is PRHDT, CDR2 FYEKMQ, per germline (reference sequence). V lost 3 bases and J lost 7, with 22 bases in between. This CDR3 spans 17 amino acids. The data belong to a study of blood T cell repertoires in COVID-19. The assay was immunoSEQ multiplex PCR, and TCRdb's table has in-frame clones only and misses some. The sample lists 150,000 to 250,000 clones, about four fifths occurring once. This receptor was obtained from a middle-aged woman with COVID-19, enrolled during active disease. Sequenced sample: peripheral blood. This rearrangement joins TRBV13 to TRBJ2-4, with D possibly matching TRBD1 (7 bases). The CDR3 coding sequence is TGTGCCAGCAGCTTTGGAGGGGGCGGGTTAGTTGGGAACATTCAGTACTTC. This sequence encodes CASSFGGGGLVGNIQYF.